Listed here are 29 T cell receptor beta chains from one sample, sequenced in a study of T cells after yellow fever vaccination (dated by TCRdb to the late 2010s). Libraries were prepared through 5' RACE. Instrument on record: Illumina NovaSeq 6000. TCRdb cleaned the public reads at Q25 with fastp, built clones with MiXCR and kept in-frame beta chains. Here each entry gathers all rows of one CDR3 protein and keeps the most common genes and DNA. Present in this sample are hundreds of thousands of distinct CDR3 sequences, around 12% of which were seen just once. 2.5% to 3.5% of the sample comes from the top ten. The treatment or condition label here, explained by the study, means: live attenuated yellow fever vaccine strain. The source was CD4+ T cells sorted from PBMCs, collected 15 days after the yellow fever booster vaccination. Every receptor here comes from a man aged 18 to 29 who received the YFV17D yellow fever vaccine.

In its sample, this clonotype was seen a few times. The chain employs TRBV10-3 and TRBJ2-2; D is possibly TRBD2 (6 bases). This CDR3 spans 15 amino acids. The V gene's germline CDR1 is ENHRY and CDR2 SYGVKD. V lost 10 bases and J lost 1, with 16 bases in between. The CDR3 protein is CATRDGTLNTGELFF. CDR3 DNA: TGTGCCACCAGGGACGGGACTTTGAACACCGGGGAGCTGTTTTTT.

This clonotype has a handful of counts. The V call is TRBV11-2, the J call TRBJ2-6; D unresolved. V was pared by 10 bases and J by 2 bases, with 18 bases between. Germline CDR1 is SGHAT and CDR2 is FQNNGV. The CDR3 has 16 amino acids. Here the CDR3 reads CATLVGGPPGANVLTF. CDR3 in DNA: TGTGCCACCCTAGTGGGTGGGCCACCTGGGGCCAACGTCCTGACTTTC. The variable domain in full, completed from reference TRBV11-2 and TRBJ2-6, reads EAGVAQSPRYKIIEKRQSVAFWCNPISGHATLYWYQQILGQGPKLLIQFQNNGVVDDSQLPKDRFSAERLKGVDSTLKIQPAKLEDSAVYLCATLVGGPPGANVLTFGAGSRLTVL.

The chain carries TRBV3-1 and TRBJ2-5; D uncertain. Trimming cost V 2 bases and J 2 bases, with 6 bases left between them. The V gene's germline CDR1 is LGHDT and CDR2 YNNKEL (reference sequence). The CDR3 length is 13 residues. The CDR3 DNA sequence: TGTGCCAGCAGCCAAAACGGTCAAGAGACCCAGTACTTC. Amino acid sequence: CASSQNGQETQYF.

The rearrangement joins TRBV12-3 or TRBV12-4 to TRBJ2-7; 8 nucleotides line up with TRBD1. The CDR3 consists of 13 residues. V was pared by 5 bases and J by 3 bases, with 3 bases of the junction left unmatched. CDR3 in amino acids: CASSPGTGYEQYV. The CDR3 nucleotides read TGTGCCAGCAGTCCCGGGACAGGCTACGAGCAGTACGTC.

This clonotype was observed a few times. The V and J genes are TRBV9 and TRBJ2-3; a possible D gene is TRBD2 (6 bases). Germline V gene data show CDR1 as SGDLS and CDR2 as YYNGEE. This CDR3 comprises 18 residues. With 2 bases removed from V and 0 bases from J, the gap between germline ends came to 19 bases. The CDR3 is CASSVRPVRRGSTDTQYF. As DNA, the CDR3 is TGTGCCAGCAGCGTCCGCCCGGTTAGGCGGGGCAGCACAGATACGCAGTATTTT.

The DNA of the CDR3 is TGTGCCTGGAGTGCGGGAGCCGGTCATAGCAATCAGCCCCAGCATTTT. Translated, it gives CAWSAGAGHSNQPQHF. V and J are TRBV30 and TRBJ1-5; D not certain. This CDR3 is 16 amino acids long. Per the germline V gene, CDR1 is GTSNPN and CDR2 is SVGIG (reference sequence). Trimming pared 1 base from V and 0 bases from J, leaving 13 bases between.

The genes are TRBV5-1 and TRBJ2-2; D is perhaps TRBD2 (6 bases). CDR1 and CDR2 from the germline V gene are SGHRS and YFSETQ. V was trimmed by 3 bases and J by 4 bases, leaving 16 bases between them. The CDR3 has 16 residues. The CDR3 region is CASSSGPGEGTGELFF. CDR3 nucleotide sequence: TGCGCCAGCAGCTCGGGCCCGGGAGAAGGCACCGGGGAGCTGTTTTTT.

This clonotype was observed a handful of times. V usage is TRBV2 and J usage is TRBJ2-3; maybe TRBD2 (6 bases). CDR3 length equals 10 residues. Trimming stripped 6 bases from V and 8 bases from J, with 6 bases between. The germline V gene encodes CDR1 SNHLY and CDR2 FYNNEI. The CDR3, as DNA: TGTGCCAGCAGGGGAGGTACGCAGTATTTT. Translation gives CASRGGTQYF.

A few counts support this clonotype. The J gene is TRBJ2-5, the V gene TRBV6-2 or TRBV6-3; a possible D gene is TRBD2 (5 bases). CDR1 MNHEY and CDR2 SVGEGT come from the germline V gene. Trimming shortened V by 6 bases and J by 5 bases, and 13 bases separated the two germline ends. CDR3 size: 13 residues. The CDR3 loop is CASRRVTRETQYF. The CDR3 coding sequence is TGTGCCAGCAGGCGGGTAACGCGGGAGACCCAGTACTTC.

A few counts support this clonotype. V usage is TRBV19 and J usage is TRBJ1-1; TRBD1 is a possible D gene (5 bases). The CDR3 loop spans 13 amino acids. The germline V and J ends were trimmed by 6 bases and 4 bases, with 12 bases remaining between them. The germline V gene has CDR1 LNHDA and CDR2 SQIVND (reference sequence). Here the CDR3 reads CASSNQGGTEAFF. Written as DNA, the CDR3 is TGTGCCAGTAGCAATCAGGGAGGCACTGAAGCTTTCTTT.

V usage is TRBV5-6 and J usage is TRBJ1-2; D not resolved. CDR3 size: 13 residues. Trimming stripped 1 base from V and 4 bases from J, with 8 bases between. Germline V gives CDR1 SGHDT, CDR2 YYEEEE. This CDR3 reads CASSLPALYGYTF. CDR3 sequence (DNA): TGTGCCAGCAGCTTGCCCGCCCTCTATGGCTACACCTTC.

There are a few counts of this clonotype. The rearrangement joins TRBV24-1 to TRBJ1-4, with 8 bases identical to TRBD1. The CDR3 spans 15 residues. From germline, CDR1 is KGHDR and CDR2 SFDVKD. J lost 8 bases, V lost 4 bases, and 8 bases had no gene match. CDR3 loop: CATSDPGGSGEKLFF. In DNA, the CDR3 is TGTGCCACCAGTGACCCAGGGGGCTCGGGGGAAAAACTGTTTTTT.

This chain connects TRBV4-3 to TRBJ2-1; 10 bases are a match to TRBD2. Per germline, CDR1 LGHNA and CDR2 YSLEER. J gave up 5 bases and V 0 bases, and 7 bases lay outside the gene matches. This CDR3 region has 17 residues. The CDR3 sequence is CASSQDVRAGGHNEQFF. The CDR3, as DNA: TGCGCCAGCAGCCAAGATGTCAGAGCGGGGGGGCACAATGAGCAGTTCTTC.

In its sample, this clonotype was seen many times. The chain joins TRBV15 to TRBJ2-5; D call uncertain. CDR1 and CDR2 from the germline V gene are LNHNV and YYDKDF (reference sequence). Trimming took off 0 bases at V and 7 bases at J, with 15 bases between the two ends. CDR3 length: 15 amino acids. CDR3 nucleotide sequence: TGTGCCACCAGCAGAGATGGACGGCAATCCGGGACCCAGTACTTC. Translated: CATSRDGRQSGTQYF.

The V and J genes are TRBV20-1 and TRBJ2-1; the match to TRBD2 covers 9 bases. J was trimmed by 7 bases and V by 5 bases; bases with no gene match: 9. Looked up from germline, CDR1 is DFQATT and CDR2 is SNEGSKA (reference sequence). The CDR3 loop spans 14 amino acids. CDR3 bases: TGCAGTGCTGACAAAGCGGGGGGCGAAAATGAGCAGTTCTTC. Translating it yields CSADKAGGENEQFF.

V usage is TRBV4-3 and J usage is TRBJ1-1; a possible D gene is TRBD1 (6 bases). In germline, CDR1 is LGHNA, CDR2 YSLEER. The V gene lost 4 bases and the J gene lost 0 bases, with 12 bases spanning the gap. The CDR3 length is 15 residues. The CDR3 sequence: CASSPHGQMNTEAFF. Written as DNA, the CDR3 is TGCGCCAGCAGCCCCCACGGACAGATGAACACTGAAGCTTTCTTT.

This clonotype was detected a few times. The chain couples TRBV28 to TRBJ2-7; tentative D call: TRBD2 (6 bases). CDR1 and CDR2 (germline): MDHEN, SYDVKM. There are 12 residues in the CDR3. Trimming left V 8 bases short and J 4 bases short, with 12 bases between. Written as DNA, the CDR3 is TGTGCCAGCTGCTTGGGAGGTTACGAGCAGTACTTC. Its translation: CASCLGGYEQYF.

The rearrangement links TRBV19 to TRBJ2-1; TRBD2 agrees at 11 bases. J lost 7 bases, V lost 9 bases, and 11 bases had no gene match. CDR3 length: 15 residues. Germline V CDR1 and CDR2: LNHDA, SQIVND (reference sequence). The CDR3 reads CASSGLAGGRNEQFF. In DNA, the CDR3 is TGTGCCAGCTCGGGGCTAGCGGGGGGCCGAAATGAGCAGTTCTTC.

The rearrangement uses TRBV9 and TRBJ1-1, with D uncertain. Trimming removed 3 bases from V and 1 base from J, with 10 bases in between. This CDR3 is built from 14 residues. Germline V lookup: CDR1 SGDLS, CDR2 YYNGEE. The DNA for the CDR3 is TGTGCCAGCAGCGCGTCCTGGGGGAACACTGAAGCTTTCTTT. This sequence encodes CASSASWGNTEAFF.

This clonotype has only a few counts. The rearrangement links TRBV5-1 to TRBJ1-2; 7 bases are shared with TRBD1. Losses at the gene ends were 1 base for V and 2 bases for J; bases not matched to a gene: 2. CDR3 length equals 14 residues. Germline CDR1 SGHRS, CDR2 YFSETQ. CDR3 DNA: TGCGCCAGCAGCTTGATGGGACAGAACTATGGCTACACCTTC. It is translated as CASSLMGQNYGYTF.

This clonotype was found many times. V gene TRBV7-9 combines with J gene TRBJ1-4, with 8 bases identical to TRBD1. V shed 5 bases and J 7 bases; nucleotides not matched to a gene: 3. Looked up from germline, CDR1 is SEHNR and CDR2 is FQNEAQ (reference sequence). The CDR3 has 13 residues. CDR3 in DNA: TGTGCCAGCAGCACACAGGGGGGTGAAAAACTGTTTTTT. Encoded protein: CASSTQGGEKLFF.

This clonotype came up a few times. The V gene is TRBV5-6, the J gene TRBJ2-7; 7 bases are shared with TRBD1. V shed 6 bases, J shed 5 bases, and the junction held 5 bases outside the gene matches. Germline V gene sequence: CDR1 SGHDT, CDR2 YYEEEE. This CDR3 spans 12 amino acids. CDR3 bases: TGTGCCAGCACCTTTAGGGGGCACGAGCAGTACGTC. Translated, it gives CASTFRGHEQYV.

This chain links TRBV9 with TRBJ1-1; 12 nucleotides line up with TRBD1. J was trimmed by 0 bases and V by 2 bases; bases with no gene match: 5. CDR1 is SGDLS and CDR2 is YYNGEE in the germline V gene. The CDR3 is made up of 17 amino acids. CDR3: CASSVGTGGFMNTEAFF. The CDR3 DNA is TGTGCCAGCAGCGTCGGGACAGGGGGCTTCATGAACACTGAAGCTTTCTTT.

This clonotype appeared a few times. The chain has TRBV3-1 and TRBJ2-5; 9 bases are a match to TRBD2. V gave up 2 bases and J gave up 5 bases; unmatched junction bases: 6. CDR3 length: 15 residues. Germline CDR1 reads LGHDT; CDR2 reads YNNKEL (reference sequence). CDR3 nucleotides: TGTGCCAGCAGCCAAACGACTAGCGGACTGGAGACCCAGTACTTC. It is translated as CASSQTTSGLETQYF.

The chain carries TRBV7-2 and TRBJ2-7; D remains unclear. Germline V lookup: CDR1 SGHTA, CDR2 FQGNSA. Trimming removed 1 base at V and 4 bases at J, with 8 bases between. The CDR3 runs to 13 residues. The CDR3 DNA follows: TGTGCCAGCAGCTTAGGGGCGCAGTACGAGCAGTACGTC. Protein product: CASSLGAQYEQYV.

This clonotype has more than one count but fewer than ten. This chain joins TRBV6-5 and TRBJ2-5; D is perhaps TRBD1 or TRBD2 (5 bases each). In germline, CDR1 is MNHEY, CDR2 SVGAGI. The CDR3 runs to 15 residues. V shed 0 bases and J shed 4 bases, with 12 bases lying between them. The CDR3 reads CASSYSMGPGETQYF. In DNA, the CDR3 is TGTGCCAGCAGTTACTCGATGGGACCCGGAGAGACCCAGTACTTC.

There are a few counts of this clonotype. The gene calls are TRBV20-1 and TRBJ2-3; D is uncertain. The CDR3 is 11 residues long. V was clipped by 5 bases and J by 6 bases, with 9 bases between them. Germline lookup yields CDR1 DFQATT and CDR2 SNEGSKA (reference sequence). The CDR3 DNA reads TGCAGTGCTGGACCGGCGGATACGCAGTATTTT. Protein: CSAGPADTQYF.

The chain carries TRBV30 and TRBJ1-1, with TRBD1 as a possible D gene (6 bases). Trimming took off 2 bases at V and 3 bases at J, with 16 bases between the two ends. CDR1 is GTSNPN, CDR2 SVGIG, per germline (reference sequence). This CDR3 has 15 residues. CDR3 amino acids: CAWSWGGTGDTEAFF. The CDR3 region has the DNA TGTGCCTGGAGTTGGGGGGGCACCGGGGACACTGAAGCTTTCTTT.

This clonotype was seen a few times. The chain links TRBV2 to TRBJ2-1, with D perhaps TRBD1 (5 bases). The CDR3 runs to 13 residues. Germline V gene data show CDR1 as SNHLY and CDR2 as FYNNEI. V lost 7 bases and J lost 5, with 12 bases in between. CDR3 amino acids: CASIFSRDNEQFF. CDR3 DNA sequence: TGTGCCAGCATCTTCTCCAGGGACAATGAGCAGTTCTTC.